One sample yielded the 32 T cell receptor beta chains listed below, sequenced in a study of T cell changes during pregnancy in multiple sclerosis. The repertoire was sequenced with immunoSEQ multiplex PCR; TCRdb's copy has only in-frame clones and lacks some. Of over 55,000 clones listed, about 89% are singletons. Sequencing used peripheral blood, obtained in the first trimester of pregnancy. Receptors originate from a female donor with multiple sclerosis, enrolled in a pregnancy study.

The chain has TRBV2 and TRBJ1-2; TRBD1 is a possible D gene (5 bases). The V and J ends lost 1 base and 6 bases respectively, with 12 bases between them. The length of the CDR3 is 14 residues. The germline gives CDR1 SNHLY, CDR2 FYNNEI. As DNA, the CDR3 is TGTGCCAGCAGTGAAGTGAGACAGATGGATGGCTACACCTTC. It yields the protein CASSEVRQMDGYTF.

The J gene is TRBJ2-2, the V gene TRBV6-5; D is possibly TRBD2 (5 bases). The CDR3 is 14 amino acids. Germline CDR1 reads MNHEY; CDR2 reads SVGAGI. Trimming shortened V by 0 bases and J by 7 bases, and 9 bases separated the two germline ends. Written as DNA, the CDR3 is TGTGCCAGCAGTTACTCGGGAGTGAGCGGGGAGCTGTTTTTT. This sequence encodes CASSYSGVSGELFF.

The rearrangement links TRBV19 to TRBJ2-3; no definite D call. Germline loops: CDR1 LNHDA, CDR2 SQIVND (reference sequence). CDR3 length: 10 amino acids. V lost 5 bases, J lost 11 bases, and 8 bases lay in between. CDR3 DNA sequence: TGTGCCAGTAGTGGCCGACTGCAGTATTTT. Its protein is CASSGRLQYF.

The rearrangement links TRBV7-2 to TRBJ2-3; weak D call: TRBD2 (6 bases). Between the trimmed V and J ends, which lost 2 bases and 5 bases, there was a span of 23 bases. CDR1 is SGHTA, CDR2 FQGNSA, per germline. The CDR3 covers 18 residues. The chain's CDR3 is CASSLSSYLGGVGDTQYF. For the CDR3, the DNA is TGTGCCAGCAGCTTATCCTCGTACCTAGGCGGGGTCGGAGATACGCAGTATTTT.

About this clone itself: The sample has other DNA sequences that encode this CDR3 too. The chain joins TRBV2 to TRBJ1-2, with a possible D match to TRBD1 (5 bases). The CDR3 spans 13 residues. Trimming pared 4 bases from V and 4 bases from J, leaving 10 bases between. Germline-derived CDR1 and CDR2 are SNHLY and FYNNEI. The CDR3 here is CASSGDSLYGYTF. The CDR3 bases are TGTGCCAGCAGTGGCGACAGCCTCTATGGCTACACCTTC.

J is TRBJ2-7 and V is TRBV7-9, with 7 bases fitting TRBD1. The V and J ends lost 4 bases and 0 bases, in that order; junction bases with no gene match: 6. CDR1 SEHNR and CDR2 FQNEAQ come from the germline V gene (reference sequence). The CDR3 has 15 amino acids. Written as DNA, the CDR3 is TGTGCCAGCAGCTCCTTCGACAGGGACTCCTACGAGCAGTACTTC. It translates to CASSSFDRDSYEQYF. Drawing the rest from reference TRBV7-9 and TRBJ2-7, the complete variable domain is DTGVSQNPRHKITKRGQNVTFRCDPISEHNRLYWYRQTLGQGPEFLTYFQNEAQLEKSRLLSDRFSAERPKGSFSTLEIQRTEQGDSAMYLCASSSFDRDSYEQYFGPGTRLTVT.

V gene TRBV6-1 combines with J gene TRBJ1-1, with a weak D call TRBD1 (6 bases). The germline V and J ends were trimmed by 3 bases and 6 bases, with 11 bases remaining between them. Germline-derived CDR1 and CDR2 are MNHNS and SASEGT. This CDR3 spans 13 amino acids. CDR3 loop: CASSEGGGAEAFF. CDR3 coding DNA: TGTGCCAGCAGTGAGGGGGGGGGCGCTGAAGCTTTCTTT.

This sequence joins TRBV7-2 and TRBJ2-3, with TRBD2 matching over 10 bases. The V segment lost 4 bases and the J segment 2 bases; nucleotides outside the gene matches: 9. This CDR3 region has 17 residues. Germline CDR1 reads SGHTA; CDR2 reads FQGNSA. The CDR3 DNA reads as TGTGCCAGCAGCTCCAACTCACTAGCGGGGAACACAGATACGCAGTATTTT. Its protein product is CASSSNSLAGNTDTQYF. Using reference TRBV7-2 and TRBJ2-3 for the parts outside the CDR3, the full variable domain is GAGVSQSPSNKVTEKGKDVELRCDPISGHTALYWYRQSLGQGLEFLIYFQGNSAPDKSGLPSDRFSAERTGGSVSTLTIQRTQQEDSAVYLCASSSNSLAGNTDTQYFGPGTRLTVL.

The V call is TRBV29-1, the J call TRBJ1-5; the D is unclear. Germline V lookup: CDR1 SQVTM, CDR2 ANQGSEA. The CDR3 runs 14 residues. V shed 4 bases and J shed 2 bases, with 12 bases lying between them. This chain's CDR3 is CSVAASAGNQPQHF. For the CDR3, the DNA is TGCAGCGTTGCAGCGTCTGCTGGCAATCAGCCCCAGCATTTT.

The chain has TRBV18 and TRBJ2-7, with a possible D match to TRBD2 (5 bases). Germline-derived CDR1 and CDR2 are KGHSH and LQKENI. The V end was cut by 1 base, the J end by 5 bases, with 12 bases between. The CDR3 has 14 residues. The CDR3 DNA reads TGTGCCAGCTCACCACTTGAGGGAGAGCACGAGCAGTACTTC. Protein: CASSPLEGEHEQYF.

The J gene is TRBJ2-5, the V gene TRBV7-9, with TRBD1 matching 7 bases. Trimming cost V 5 bases and J 5 bases; bases outside gene matches: 5. The CDR3 extends over 13 amino acids. Germline lookup yields CDR1 SEHNR and CDR2 FQNEAQ (reference sequence). For the CDR3, the DNA is TGTGCCAGCAGCCAAATCAGGGGGGAGACCCAGTACTTC. Translation: CASSQIRGETQYF.

This chain links TRBV5-1 with TRBJ1-3; D is unclear. Looked up from germline, CDR1 is SGHRS and CDR2 is YFSETQ. V was shortened by 4 bases and J by 1 base, with 9 bases between the two germline ends. The CDR3 consists of 14 residues. The CDR3 region is CASSGGLSGNTIYF. The CDR3 DNA follows: TGCGCCAGCAGCGGAGGGTTGTCTGGAAACACCATATATTTT. Drawing the rest from reference TRBV5-1 and TRBJ1-3, the complete variable domain is KAGVTQTPRYLIKTRGQQVTLSCSPISGHRSVSWYQQTPGQGLQFLFEYFSETQRNKGNFPGRFSGRQFSNSRSEMNVSTLELGDSALYLCASSGGLSGNTIYFGEGSWLTVV.

The chain combines TRBV5-1 with TRBJ2-7; 9 bases are a match to TRBD1. Germline CDR1 SGHRS, CDR2 YFSETQ. After removal of 4 bases from V and 5 bases from J, the junction contained 7 bases not matched to a gene. The CDR3 contains 14 residues. The CDR3 region is CASSPSTGGNEQYF. CDR3 coding DNA: TGCGCCAGCAGCCCGTCGACAGGGGGAAACGAGCAGTACTTC. The full variable domain, in which reference TRBV5-1 and TRBJ2-7 provide the parts outside the CDR3, is KAGVTQTPRYLIKTRGQQVTLSCSPISGHRSVSWYQQTPGQGLQFLFEYFSETQRNKGNFPGRFSGRQFSNSRSEMNVSTLELGDSALYLCASSPSTGGNEQYFGPGTRLTVT.

The rearrangement joins TRBV4-2 to TRBJ2-3; 10 positions match TRBD2. The CDR3 loop spans 17 amino acids. The V gene end was trimmed by 3 bases and the J gene end by 2 bases; junction bases not matched to a gene: 8. In germline, CDR1 is LGHNA, CDR2 YNFKEQ. The CDR3: CASSQASSGGATDTQYF. The CDR3, as DNA: TGTGCCAGCAGCCAGGCCTCTAGCGGGGGAGCCACAGATACGCAGTATTTT.

The chain employs TRBV27 and TRBJ2-3; D is possibly TRBD1 (6 bases). The CDR3 consists of 13 residues. Germline CDR1 MNHEY, CDR2 SMNVEV (reference sequence). Trimming shortened V by 5 bases and J by 9 bases, and 15 bases separated the two germline ends. The CDR3 coding sequence is TGTGCCAGCAGTCCTATCGCTAGGGGGACGCAGTATTTT. The encoded protein is CASSPIARGTQYF.

The chain is built from TRBV30 and TRBJ2-7; TRBD1 might be the D (5 bases). The CDR3 has 12 amino acids. V lost 0 bases and J 5 bases, leaving 8 bases between the germline ends. Germline CDR1 and CDR2: GTSNPN and SVGIG (reference sequence). CDR3 in DNA: TGTGCCTGGAGTGTGTCAGGGAACGAGCAGTACTTC. This gives the protein CAWSVSGNEQYF.

Details on this clone: Other nucleotide sequences from this sample produce the same CDR3. The rearrangement links TRBV5-1 to TRBJ2-5; 16 nucleotides align to TRBD2. The V and J ends lost 4 bases and 2 bases, in that order; junction bases with no gene match: 2. The CDR3 loop spans 16 amino acids. CDR1 and CDR2 (germline): SGHRS, YFSETQ. CDR3 loop: CASSLGLAGGQETQYF. CDR3 nucleotide sequence: TGCGCCAGCAGCCTGGGACTAGCGGGGGGGCAAGAGACCCAGTACTTC.

The chain employs TRBV6-1 and TRBJ2-5; a possible D gene is TRBD1 (5 bases). Trimming cost V 5 bases and J 2 bases, with 15 bases left between them. The CDR3 consists of 15 residues. The V gene's germline CDR1 is MNHNS and CDR2 SASEGT. This CDR3 reads CASSLWGRTQETQYF. The CDR3 DNA follows: TGTGCCAGCAGTTTATGGGGCAGGACACAAGAGACCCAGTACTTC.

The J gene is TRBJ2-3, the V gene TRBV5-6, with 7 bases that match TRBD1. Losses at the gene ends were 5 bases for V and 2 bases for J; bases not matched to a gene: 5. Germline V gene sequence: CDR1 SGHDT, CDR2 YYEEEE. CDR3 size: 14 residues. The CDR3 sequence: CASRPGTVTDTQYF. In DNA, the CDR3 is TGTGCCAGCAGACCCGGGACAGTCACAGATACGCAGTATTTT. Drawing the rest from reference TRBV5-6 and TRBJ2-3, the complete variable domain is DAGVTQSPTHLIKTRGQQVTLRCSPKSGHDTVSWYQQALGQGPQFIFQYYEEEERQRGNFPDRFSGHQFPNYSSELNVNALLLGDSALYLCASRPGTVTDTQYFGPGTRLTVL.

V and J are TRBV5-1 and TRBJ1-1; D uncertain. Germline V lookup: CDR1 SGHRS, CDR2 YFSETQ. Trimming removed 0 bases at V and 8 bases at J, with 8 bases between. This CDR3 comprises 12 residues. This chain's CDR3 is CASSLVPGEAFF. In DNA form, the CDR3 reads TGCGCCAGCAGCTTGGTTCCAGGCGAAGCTTTCTTT.

The chain has TRBV11-2 and TRBJ1-2; 8 bases align to TRBD1. The CDR3 length is 16 residues. The germline V gene has CDR1 SGHAT and CDR2 FQNNGV. Trimming took 5 bases from V and 4 from J; bases not matched to a gene: 12. The DNA of the CDR3 is TGTGCCAGCAGCCCGGGACAGGCTCCTAAACTCTATGGCTACACCTTC. It specifies CASSPGQAPKLYGYTF.

J is TRBJ1-1 and V is TRBV7-9; no reliable D call. Deletions cut 2 bases from V and 1 base from J, with 14 bases between. This CDR3 has 16 amino acids. In germline, CDR1 is SEHNR, CDR2 FQNEAQ (reference sequence). CDR3 sequence: CASSLPLLAENTEAFF. CDR3 in DNA: TGTGCCAGCAGCTTACCCCTCTTAGCGGAGAACACTGAAGCTTTCTTT.

J is TRBJ2-1 and V is TRBV6-5; no firm D call. The CDR3 is 11 residues long. Germline CDR1 is MNHEY and CDR2 is SVGAGI. Trimming cost V 7 bases and J 5 bases, with 6 bases left between them. The CDR3 DNA is TGTGCCAGCACTCGGGACAATGAGCAGTTCTTC. It translates to CASTRDNEQFF.

The chain uses TRBV5-4 and TRBJ2-5, with D perhaps TRBD2 (5 bases). Germline CDR1 and CDR2: SGHNT and YYREEE (reference sequence). The CDR3 is 13 residues long. V was trimmed by 0 bases and J by 3 bases, leaving 6 bases between them. CDR3 region: CASSLVGEETQYF. In DNA form, the CDR3 reads TGTGCCAGCAGCTTGGTGGGAGAAGAGACCCAGTACTTC.

The chain combines TRBV7-3 with TRBJ1-1; D is uncertain. Between the trimmed V and J ends, which lost 6 bases and 5 bases, there was a span of 16 bases. CDR1 SGHTA and CDR2 FQGTGA come from the germline V gene. CDR3 length: 14 residues. The CDR3 reads CASREREPVTEAFF. CDR3 sequence (DNA): TGTGCCAGCAGGGAGAGAGAGCCAGTTACTGAAGCTTTCTTT.

The chain combines TRBV2 with TRBJ1-5, with unresolved D. CDR3 length: 14 amino acids. Germline V CDR1 and CDR2: SNHLY, FYNNEI. Trimming took 6 bases from V and 5 from J, leaving 14 bases between them. The CDR3 region is CASRLDSNYQPQHF. Written as DNA, the CDR3 is TGTGCCAGCAGACTCGATTCGAATTATCAGCCCCAGCATTTT.

CDR3 in DNA: TGTGCCAGTAGCCAACTAGGGATACTAGCCAAAAACATTCAGTACTTC. Protein product: CASSQLGILAKNIQYF. The chain joins TRBV19 to TRBJ2-4, with D maybe TRBD2 (5 bases). Trimming took 6 bases from V and 0 from J, leaving 15 bases between them. The CDR3 is 16 residues long. Germline CDR1 is LNHDA and CDR2 is SQIVND (reference sequence). The whole variable domain, remainder taken from reference TRBV19 and TRBJ2-4, is DGGITQSPKYLFRKEGQNVTLSCEQNLNHDAMYWYRQDPGQGLRLIYYSQIVNDFQKGDIAEGYSVSREKKESFPLTVTSAQKNPTAFYLCASSQLGILAKNIQYFGAGTRLSVL.

V usage is TRBV4-3 and J usage is TRBJ2-3; TRBD1 is a possible D gene (5 bases). Trimming left V 0 bases short and J 4 bases short, with 14 bases between. The CDR3 runs to 16 residues. Germline V gene lookup returns CDR1 LGHNA and CDR2 YSLEER. This chain's CDR3 is CASSQEGARGADTQYF. The CDR3 coding sequence is TGCGCCAGCAGCCAAGAAGGGGCTAGAGGCGCAGATACGCAGTATTTT.

V is TRBV19 and J is TRBJ2-7, with D tentatively TRBD1 (6 bases). Trimming left V 6 bases short and J 5 bases short, with 20 bases between. CDR3 length: 15 amino acids. Germline CDR1 and CDR2: LNHDA and SQIVND (reference sequence). The CDR3 sequence: CASSPMTGGTNEQYF. CDR3 in DNA: TGTGCCAGTAGCCCGATGACAGGTGGGACCAACGAGCAGTACTTC.

The chain couples TRBV5-1 to TRBJ1-2; 8 positions agree with TRBD1. The ends lost 4 bases at V and 0 bases at J; junction bases unmatched: 20. The CDR3 runs 20 residues. The V gene's germline CDR1 is SGHRS and CDR2 YFSETQ. CDR3 sequence reads: CASSLDQWDRSDGSNYGYTF. The CDR3, as DNA: TGCGCCAGCAGCCTCGACCAGTGGGACAGGTCAGATGGGTCTAACTATGGCTACACCTTC.

The chain uses TRBV6-5 and TRBJ2-1; 8 positions agree with TRBD1. Per germline, CDR1 MNHEY and CDR2 SVGAGI. There are 15 residues in the CDR3. V was pared by 1 base and J by 7 bases, with 6 bases of the junction left unmatched. CDR3 nucleotides: TGTGCCAGCAGTTACTACCAGGGGGCGCGGAATGAGCAGTTCTTC. Protein product: CASSYYQGARNEQFF.

The rearrangement joins TRBV5-5 to TRBJ1-1, with D possibly TRBD1 on 5 matching bases. Trimming left V 2 bases short and J 7 bases short, with 18 bases between. The CDR3 consists of 15 residues. Germline values: CDR1 SGHKS, CDR2 YYEKEE (reference sequence). CDR3 residues: CASSFAGTHEGEAFF. CDR3 bases: TGTGCCAGCAGCTTTGCGGGGACTCACGAGGGTGAAGCTTTCTTT.